This T cell receptor (beta chain) was identified in a study of chemoradiotherapy in HPV16-positive cancers. The CDR3 contains 14 residues. Germline CDR1 reads SGHDN; CDR2 reads FVKESK. V was trimmed by 4 bases and J by 4 bases, leaving 10 bases between them. Measured with immunoSEQ multiplex PCR; TCRdb has only the in-frame clones, and not every one. This table has 15,000 or so clones, 69% appearing once. Repertoires were sampled repeatedly during chemoradiotherapy. The source is a human donor with HPV-associated anogenital cancer. This material was collected from a patient who underwent chemoradiotherapy. V gene TRBV14 combines with J gene TRBJ2-2; unclear D gene. The CDR3 is CASSLTGITGELFF. DNA of the CDR3: TGTGCCAGCAGCCTTACGGGTATCACCGGGGAGCTGTTTTTT.